This T cell receptor beta chain was found in a study of siplizumab effects on memory and regulatory T cells. The CDR3 runs 17 residues. Trimming took off 3 bases at V and 2 bases at J, with 19 bases between the two ends. Germline V gives CDR1 KGHSH, CDR2 LQKENI. The data were produced by immunoSEQ multiplex PCR, yet TCRdb's version contains in-frame clones alone and is incomplete. The sample has 110,000 or so clones, about 93% seen once. Note on this clone: As yet, its antigen is unknown.

Study results and limitations: In unstimulated cells, naive T cells appeared more diverse than memory T cells and seemed major alloresponse contributors.

The sequence came from a human donor in good health. J is TRBJ1-1 and V is TRBV18; possible D gene TRBD1, 6 bases. The sequencing sample was made of non-Treg CD4+ T cells sorted from blood. DNA for the CDR3: TGTGCCAGCTCACCTAATGGCAGGGAGGGGGGTAACACTGAAGCTTTCTTT. Amino acids: CASSPNGREGGNTEAFF.